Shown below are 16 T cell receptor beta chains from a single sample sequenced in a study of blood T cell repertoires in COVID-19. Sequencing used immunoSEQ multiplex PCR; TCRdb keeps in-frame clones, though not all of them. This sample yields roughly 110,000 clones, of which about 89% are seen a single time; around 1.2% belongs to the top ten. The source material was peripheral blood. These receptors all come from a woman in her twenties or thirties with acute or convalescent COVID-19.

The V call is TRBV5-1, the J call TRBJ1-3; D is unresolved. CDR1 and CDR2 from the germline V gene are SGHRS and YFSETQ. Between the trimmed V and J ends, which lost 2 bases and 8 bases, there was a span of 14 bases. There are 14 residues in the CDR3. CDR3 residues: CASSFREMKDTIYF. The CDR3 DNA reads TGCGCCAGCAGCTTCCGGGAGATGAAGGACACCATATATTTT.

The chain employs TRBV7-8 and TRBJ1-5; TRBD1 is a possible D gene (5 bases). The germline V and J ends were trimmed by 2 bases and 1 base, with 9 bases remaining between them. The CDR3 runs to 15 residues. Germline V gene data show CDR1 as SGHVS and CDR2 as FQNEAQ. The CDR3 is CASSLQGGSNQPQHF. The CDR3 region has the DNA TGTGCCAGCAGCTTACAGGGTGGGAGCAATCAGCCCCAGCATTTT. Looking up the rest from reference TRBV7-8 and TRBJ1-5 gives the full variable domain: GAGVSQSPRYKVAKRGQDVALRCDPISGHVSLFWYQQALGQGPEFLTYFQNEAQLDKSGLPSDRFFAERPEGSVSTLKIQRTQQEDSAVYLCASSLQGGSNQPQHFGDGTRLSIL.

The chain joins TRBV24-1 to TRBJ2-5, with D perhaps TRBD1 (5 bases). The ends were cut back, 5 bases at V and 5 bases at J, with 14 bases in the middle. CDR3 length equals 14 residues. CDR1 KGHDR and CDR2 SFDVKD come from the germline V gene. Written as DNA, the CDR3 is TGTGCCACCAGTGGCCAGGGTGGGTGGGAGACCCAGTACTTC. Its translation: CATSGQGGWETQYF.

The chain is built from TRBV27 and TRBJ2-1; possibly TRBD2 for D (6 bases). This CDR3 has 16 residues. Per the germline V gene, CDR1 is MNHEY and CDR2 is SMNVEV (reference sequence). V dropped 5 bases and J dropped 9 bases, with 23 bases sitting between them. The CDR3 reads CASSLEWRGGRPEQFF. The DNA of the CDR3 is TGTGCCAGCAGTCTCGAATGGAGGGGCGGCCGTCCTGAGCAGTTCTTC.

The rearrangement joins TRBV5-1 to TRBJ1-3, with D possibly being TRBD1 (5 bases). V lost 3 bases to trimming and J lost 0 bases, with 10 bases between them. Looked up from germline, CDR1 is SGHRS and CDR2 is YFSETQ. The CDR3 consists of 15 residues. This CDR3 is CASSWGGSSGNTIYF. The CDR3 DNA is TGCGCCAGCAGCTGGGGGGGGTCCTCTGGAAACACCATATATTTT.

CDR3: CASSFTGGPNEKLFF. The CDR3 nucleotides are TGTGCCAGCAGTTTTACAGGGGGCCCTAATGAAAAACTGTTTTTT. The rearrangement joins TRBV5-5 to TRBJ1-4; 9 bases line up with TRBD1. Germline assignment: CDR1 SGHKS and CDR2 YYEKEE (reference sequence). This CDR3 region has 15 residues. Unmatched junction bases numbered 5, after V lost 5 bases and J lost 3 bases.

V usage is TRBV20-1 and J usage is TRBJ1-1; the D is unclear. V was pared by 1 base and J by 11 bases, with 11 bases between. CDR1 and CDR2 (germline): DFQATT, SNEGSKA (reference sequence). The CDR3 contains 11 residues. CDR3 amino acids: CSARASGEAFF. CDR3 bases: TGCAGTGCTAGAGCGTCCGGGGAGGCTTTCTTT.

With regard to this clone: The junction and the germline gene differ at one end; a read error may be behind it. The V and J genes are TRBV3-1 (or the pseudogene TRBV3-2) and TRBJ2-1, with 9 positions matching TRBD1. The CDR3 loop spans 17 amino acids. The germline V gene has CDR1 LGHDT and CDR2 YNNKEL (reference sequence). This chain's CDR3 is CASGQELRDRVNERQFF. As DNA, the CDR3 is TGTGCCAGCGGCCAAGAGTTACGGGACAGGGTCAATGAACGGCAGTTCTTC.

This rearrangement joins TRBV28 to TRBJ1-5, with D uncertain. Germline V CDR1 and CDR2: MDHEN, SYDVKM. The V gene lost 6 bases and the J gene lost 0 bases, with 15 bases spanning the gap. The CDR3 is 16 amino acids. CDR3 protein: CASSPGGSFSNQPQHF. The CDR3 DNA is TGTGCCAGCAGCCCAGGAGGGAGTTTTAGCAATCAGCCCCAGCATTTT.

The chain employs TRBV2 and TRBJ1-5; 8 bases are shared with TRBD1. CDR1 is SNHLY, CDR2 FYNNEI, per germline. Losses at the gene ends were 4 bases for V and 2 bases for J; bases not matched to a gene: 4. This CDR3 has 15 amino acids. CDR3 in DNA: TGTGCCAGCAGTGTCGACAGGGGAGGCAATCAGCCCCAGCATTTT. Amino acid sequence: CASSVDRGGNQPQHF.

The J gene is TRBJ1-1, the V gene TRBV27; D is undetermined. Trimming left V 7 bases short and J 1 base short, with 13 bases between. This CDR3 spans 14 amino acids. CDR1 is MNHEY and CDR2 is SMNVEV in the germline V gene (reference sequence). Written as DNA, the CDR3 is TGTGCCAGCAAGTGGGAGGTGGAGAACACTGAAGCTTTCTTT. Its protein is CASKWEVENTEAFF.

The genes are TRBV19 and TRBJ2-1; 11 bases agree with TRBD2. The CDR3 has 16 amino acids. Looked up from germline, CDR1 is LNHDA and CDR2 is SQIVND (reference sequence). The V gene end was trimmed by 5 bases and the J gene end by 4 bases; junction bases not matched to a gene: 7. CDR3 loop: CASSPVAGGPYNEQFF. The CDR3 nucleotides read TGTGCCAGTAGTCCCGTAGCGGGGGGGCCGTACAATGAGCAGTTCTTC.

The CDR3 is CSVDLGGASSYEQYF. Here the CDR3 DNA reads TGCAGCGTCGACCTGGGGGGGGCAAGCTCCTACGAGCAGTACTTC. This chain connects TRBV29-1 to TRBJ2-7; possibly TRBD2 for D (7 bases). The CDR3 is 15 amino acids. Germline-derived CDR1 and CDR2 are SQVTM and ANQGSEA. Between the trimmed V and J ends, which lost 6 bases and 0 bases, there was a span of 18 bases.

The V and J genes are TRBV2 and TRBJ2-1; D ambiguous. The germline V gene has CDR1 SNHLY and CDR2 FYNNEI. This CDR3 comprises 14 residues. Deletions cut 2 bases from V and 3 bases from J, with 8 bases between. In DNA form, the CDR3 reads TGTGCCAGCAGTGAAAGAAAGCTCTACAATGAGCAGTTCTTC. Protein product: CASSERKLYNEQFF.

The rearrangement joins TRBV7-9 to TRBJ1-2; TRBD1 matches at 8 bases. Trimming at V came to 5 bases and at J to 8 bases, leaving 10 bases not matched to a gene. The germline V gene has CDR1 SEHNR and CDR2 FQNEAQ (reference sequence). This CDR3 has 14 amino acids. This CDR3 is CASSLIGQGGGYTF. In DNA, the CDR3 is TGTGCCAGCAGCCTTATAGGACAGGGTGGGGGCTACACCTTC.

The chain's CDR3 is CASSMFVQELYTF. DNA for the CDR3: TGTGCCAGTAGTATGTTCGTACAGGAGCTCTACACCTTC. The chain links TRBV19 to TRBJ1-2, with D possibly matching TRBD1 (5 bases). The CDR3 runs to 13 residues. Germline CDR1 and CDR2: LNHDA and SQIVND (reference sequence). The ends were cut back, 3 bases at V and 10 bases at J, with 15 bases in the middle.